This TCR beta chain originates from a study of blood T cell repertoires in COVID-19. Study as a whole: Italy, Spain and the United States were the sources of the convalescent and acute COVID-19 samples.

The assay was immunoSEQ multiplex PCR, and TCRdb's table has in-frame clones only and misses some. Of around 300,000 clones listed, 80% to 90% are singletons. Recovered participants had two consecutive negative NP/OP PCR tests, healthcare professional clearance, or symptom resolution. Trimming pared 5 bases from V and 4 bases from J, leaving 17 bases between. Germline V lookup: CDR1 MNHEY, CDR2 SVGAGI. The CDR3 runs 15 residues. This clone came up once. Input material: PBMCs or T cells enriched from blood (not recorded which). This TCR was recovered from a woman aged 18-29 years who had recovered from COVID-19. The J gene is TRBJ1-2, the V gene TRBV6-5, with a tentative D call TRBD1 (6 bases). CDR3 DNA sequence: TGTGCCAGCAGTCCCTCGTGGACAGCTAGCTATGGCTACACCTTC. Its translation: CASSPSWTASYGYTF.